This T cell receptor (beta chain) derives from a study of cytomegalovirus exposure and HLA in healthy donors. Study-wide results and limits: Prediction of most subjects' HLA-A and HLA-B alleles by TCR beta sequences was reportedly accurate.

The count of this clone is one. Its specificity is not known. This CDR3 comprises 15 residues. V lost 5 bases, J lost 7 bases, and 13 bases stayed unmatched. Germline assignment: CDR1 SGHVS and CDR2 FQNEAQ. Use of 60 Vbeta and 13 Jbeta primers characterized the PCR. Clones were sequenced by immunoSEQ multiplex PCR, and TCRdb holds only the in-frame ones, with some missing. The sample lists around 180,000 clones, about 80% occurring once. What was sequenced was PBMCs. The origin of this receptor is a man younger than 40 in good health and CMV-seropositive. V and J are TRBV7-8 and TRBJ2-7, with 8 bases identical to TRBD1. The CDR3 nucleotides read TGTGCCAGCAGCGATAGGTGGGGACAGGTCCAGGAGCAGTACTTC. This encodes CASSDRWGQVQEQYF.